The 8 T cell receptor beta chains below all came from one sample that was sequenced in a study of T cell clones after liver transplantation. Sequencing was performed with immunoSEQ multiplex PCR; in TCRdb, only in-frame clones are kept and a portion is missing. The profile shows tens of thousands of clones, about two thirds of them singletons. The sequencing here drew on CD4+ T cells from blood, taken at the roughly 16-month timepoint. Receptors originate from a human patient who received a liver transplant. Some T cells may have come from the graft donor.

This chain uses TRBV10-3 with TRBJ2-3, with a weak D call TRBD2 (6 bases). This CDR3 spans 15 amino acids. The V end lost 6 bases, the J end lost 3 bases, and 16 bases lay between the germline ends. Germline V gene data show CDR1 as ENHRY and CDR2 as SYGVKD. The CDR3 reads CAISEERVGTDTQYF. The CDR3 bases are TGTGCCATCAGCGAGGAGCGGGTAGGGACAGATACGCAGTATTTT.

This clone counts as medium-sized. J is TRBJ1-4 and V is TRBV5-4, with 10 bases lining up with TRBD1. Germline assignment: CDR1 SGHNT and CDR2 YYREEE (reference sequence). The CDR3 runs 14 residues. J lost 8 bases, V lost 5 bases, and 6 bases had no gene match. CDR3 residues: CASSRQGALEKLFF. The DNA of the CDR3 is TGTGCCAGCAGTCGACAGGGGGCGCTGGAAAAACTGTTTTTT.

Sample share makes this clone medium-sized. V is TRBV5-1 and J is TRBJ2-3; no clear D gene. This CDR3 region has 13 residues. CDR1 is SGHRS and CDR2 is YFSETQ in the germline V gene. Trimming pared 2 bases from V and 6 bases from J, leaving 10 bases between. The CDR3 sequence: CASSFPGVDTQYF. The CDR3 DNA reads as TGCGCCAGCAGCTTTCCAGGCGTGGATACGCAGTATTTT.

The V gene is TRBV4-3, the J gene TRBJ2-2, with D tentatively TRBD1 or TRBD2 (6 bases each). Germline CDR1 is LGHNA and CDR2 is YSLEER. This CDR3 region has 17 residues. V was trimmed by 4 bases and J by 2 bases, leaving 17 bases between them. In DNA, the CDR3 is TGCGCCAGCAGCCTCGAGGGGGGAGGTATAAACACCGGGGAGCTGTTTTTT. Translated, it gives CASSLEGGGINTGELFF.

The rearrangement uses TRBV6-5 and TRBJ2-2; 7 positions match TRBD2. V lost 4 bases, J lost 4 bases, and 9 bases stayed unmatched. Germline V gene lookup returns CDR1 MNHEY and CDR2 SVGAGI. The CDR3 sequence is 16 residues long. This chain's CDR3 is CASSSPRIAGTGELFF. CDR3 DNA sequence: TGTGCCAGCAGTTCCCCGAGGATAGCGGGCACCGGGGAGCTGTTTTTT.

CDR3 amino acids: CASSFLGVGNTIYF. As DNA, the CDR3 is TGTGCCAGCAGCTTCTTAGGGGTAGGAAACACCATATATTTT. The chain links TRBV5-6 to TRBJ1-3; tentative D call: TRBD1 (5 bases). The CDR3 is 14 residues long. CDR1 and CDR2 from the germline V gene are SGHDT and YYEEEE. V dropped 2 bases and J dropped 4 bases, with 10 bases sitting between them.

The rearrangement links TRBV30 to TRBJ2-3; 11 bases align to TRBD2. The CDR3 sequence is 14 residues long. Germline loops: CDR1 GTSNPN, CDR2 SVGIG (reference sequence). J gave up 6 bases and V 3 bases, and 5 bases lay outside the gene matches. CDR3 residues: CAWRRLAGHDTQYF. The CDR3 DNA is TGTGCCTGGAGAAGACTAGCGGGACACGATACGCAGTATTTT.

The chain links TRBV19 to TRBJ2-7; weak D call: TRBD2 (5 bases). There are 11 residues in the CDR3. Germline V gene sequence: CDR1 LNHDA, CDR2 SQIVND (reference sequence). V gave up 10 bases and J gave up 4 bases, with 11 bases separating them. CDR3 amino acids: CATRRGYEQYF. In DNA form, the CDR3 reads TGTGCCACTCGTCGGGGTTACGAGCAGTACTTC.